The rows below give T cell receptor beta chains drawn from one sample of a study of blood T cell repertoires in COVID-19. TCRdb's copy holds only in-frame clones and misses some; the assay was immunoSEQ multiplex PCR. This repertoire shows 50,000 to 85,000 clones, 80% found once; its top ten account for roughly 9.7%. The specimen was peripheral blood. These TCRs come from a human donor in a cohort sampled during active COVID-19. Both conserved end residues are part of each CDR3. The order of the fields is J gene, D gene, clone size, V gene, CDR3 protein, CDR3 DNA. A D gene is named only where the DNA matches it firmly. Clone size, where shown, is once, few, many, or a class for clones that have expanded.

J: TRBJ2-7
D: TRBD1
size: -
V: TRBV7-2
CDR3: CASSQTGPEQYF
DNA: TGTGCCAGCAGCCAGACAGGGCCCGAGCAGTACTTC

J: TRBJ2-7
D: -
size: -
V: TRBV11-2
CDR3: CASSRDLTSYEQYF
DNA: TGTGCCAGCAGCCGGGACTTGACGTCCTACGAGCAGTACTTC

J: TRBJ2-1
D: -
size: -
V: TRBV25-1
CDR3: CASSPDTGKTYNEQFF
DNA: TGTGCCAGCAGCCCTGACACAGGTAAAACCTACAATGAGCAGTTCTTC

J: TRBJ1-6
D: -
size: -
V: TRBV6-1
CDR3: CASSEGGVSYNSPLHF
DNA: TGTGCCAGCAGTGAAGGGGGGGTATCCTATAATTCACCCCTCCACTTT

J: TRBJ1-6
D: -
size: -
V: TRBV27
CDR3: CASSLRPPTAGLNSPLHF
DNA: TGTGCCAGCAGTTTACGCCCACCCACTGCGGGCCTGAATTCACCCCTCCACTTT

J: TRBJ2-7
D: -
size: -
V: TRBV9
CDR3: CASSVGGHEQYF
DNA: TGTGCCAGCAGCGTAGGAGGGCACGAGCAGTACTTC

J: TRBJ2-6
D: TRBD2
size: -
V: TRBV30
CDR3: CAWSGLAGASGANVLTF
DNA: TGTGCCTGGAGTGGGCTAGCGGGAGCTTCGGGGGCCAACGTCCTGACTTTC

J: TRBJ2-3
D: TRBD2
size: -
V: TRBV29-1
CDR3: CSGKTSGASTDTQYF
DNA: TGCAGCGGGAAGACTAGCGGGGCTAGCACAGATACGCAGTATTTT

J: TRBJ1-5
D: TRBD1
size: -
V: TRBV23-1
CDR3: CASSHWDRINQPQHF
DNA: TGCGCCAGCAGTCATTGGGACAGAATAAATCAGCCCCAGCATTTT

J: TRBJ1-6
D: TRBD1
size: -
V: TRBV27
CDR3: CASSPGTGPTGTPLHF
DNA: TGTGCCAGCAGCCCGGGGACAGGGCCCACGGGGACACCCCTCCACTTT

J: TRBJ1-6
D: TRBD1
size: -
V: TRBV6-5
CDR3: CASSFQDRSVASPLHF
DNA: TGTGCCAGCAGTTTCCAGGACAGGTCCGTCGCTTCACCCCTCCACTTT

J: TRBJ2-3
D: TRBD2
size: -
V: TRBV4-1
CDR3: CASSQDETSGSPDTQYF
DNA: TGCGCCAGCAGCCAGGATGAGACTAGCGGGAGCCCCGATACGCAGTATTTT

J: TRBJ2-7
D: TRBD2
size: -
V: TRBV7-2
CDR3: CASSLAPSGSYEQYF
DNA: TGTGCCAGCAGCTTAGCGCCTAGCGGGAGCTACGAGCAGTACTTC

J: TRBJ2-7
D: -
size: -
V: TRBV29-1
CDR3: CSVTERGPGGEQYF
DNA: TGCAGCGTGACGGAGCGAGGGCCAGGAGGTGAGCAGTACTTC

J: TRBJ2-7
D: TRBD1
size: -
V: TRBV19
CDR3: CASSTDREKQYF
DNA: TGTGCCAGTAGTACGGACAGGGAGAAGCAGTACTTC

J: TRBJ2-7
D: -
size: medium-sized
V: TRBV5-6
CDR3: CASSAGYEQYF
DNA: TGTGCCAGCAGCGCAGGATACGAGCAGTACTTC

J: TRBJ2-1
D: TRBD2
size: -
V: TRBV28
CDR3: CASYLAGAGEQFF
DNA: TGTGCCAGCTACTTAGCGGGAGCCGGTGAGCAGTTCTTC

J: TRBJ2-2
D: TRBD2
size: -
V: TRBV5-4
CDR3: CASSWRAGGNTGELFF
DNA: TGTGCCAGCAGCTGGCGAGCGGGAGGGAACACCGGGGAGCTGTTTTTT

J: TRBJ2-2
D: TRBD2
size: -
V: TRBV28
CDR3: CASSGWSLAGGPGELFF
DNA: TGTGCCAGCTCTGGTTGGTCCCTAGCGGGAGGTCCCGGGGAGCTGTTTTTT

J: TRBJ1-5
D: -
size: -
V: TRBV18
CDR3: CASSRSGDSNQPQHF
DNA: TGTGCCAGCTCACGGTCGGGGGATAGCAATCAGCCCCAGCATTTT

J: TRBJ2-7
D: TRBD2
size: once
V: TRBV28
CDR3: CASVAGDRSEQYF
DNA: TGTGCCAGCGTCGCGGGAGATCGTTCCGAGCAGTACTTC

J: TRBJ1-5
D: -
size: -
V: TRBV28
CDR3: CASSSDRAYQPQHF
DNA: TGTGCCAGCAGTTCGGACAGAGCTTATCAGCCCCAGCATTTT

J: TRBJ1-2
D: -
size: -
V: TRBV28
CDR3: CASSLGGFGYTF
DNA: TGTGCCAGCAGTTTAGGCGGGTTCGGCTACACCTTC

J: TRBJ1-1
D: -
size: few
V: TRBV15
CDR3: CATSMDGGYTEAFF
DNA: TGTGCCACCAGCATGGACGGGGGGTACACTGAAGCTTTCTTT

J: TRBJ2-2
D: -
size: -
V: TRBV2
CDR3: CASSEALSFTGELFF
DNA: TGTGCCAGCAGTGAAGCACTTAGCTTTACCGGGGAGCTGTTTTTT

J: TRBJ2-2
D: TRBD2
size: -
V: TRBV7-2
CDR3: CASSLAVGRAVGELFF
DNA: TGTGCCAGCAGCTTAGCTGTCGGGAGGGCCGTCGGGGAGCTGTTTTTT

J: TRBJ2-7
D: -
size: -
V: TRBV5-1
CDR3: CASSLNGGYEQYF
DNA: TGCGCCAGCAGCTTGAATGGCGGCTACGAGCAGTACTTC

J: TRBJ2-7
D: TRBD2
size: -
V: TRBV6-6
CDR3: CASSTGGGIDEQYF
DNA: TGTGCCAGCAGCACCGGGGGGGGGATCGACGAGCAGTACTTC

J: TRBJ1-2
D: TRBD1
size: -
V: TRBV27
CDR3: CASSLRQGYGYTF
DNA: TGTGCCAGCAGTTTGAGACAGGGCTATGGCTACACCTTC

J: TRBJ2-7
D: -
size: -
V: TRBV7-2
CDR3: CASSLGAYYEQYF
DNA: TGTGCCAGCAGCTTAGGGGCCTACTACGAGCAGTACTTC

J: TRBJ1-4
D: -
size: -
V: TRBV28
CDR3: CASSLGPEKLFF
DNA: TGTGCCAGCAGTTTAGGGCCTGAAAAACTGTTTTTT

J: TRBJ1-1
D: TRBD1
size: -
V: TRBV27
CDR3: CASSRVGTGNTEAFF
DNA: TGTGCCAGCAGTCGGGTAGGGACAGGGAACACTGAAGCTTTCTTT

J: TRBJ2-1
D: TRBD2
size: few
V: TRBV7-2
CDR3: CASSLEAGGRYNEQFF
DNA: TGTGCCAGCAGCTTAGAGGCGGGAGGGCGTTACAATGAGCAGTTCTTC

J: TRBJ2-7
D: TRBD1
size: -
V: TRBV4-3
CDR3: CASSQSVTGGYEQYF
DNA: TGCGCCAGCAGCCAGTCCGTGACAGGGGGATACGAGCAGTACTTC

J: TRBJ2-2
D: TRBD1
size: -
V: TRBV5-1
CDR3: CASGQGSRTNTGELFF
DNA: TGCGCCAGCGGACAGGGGTCCAGGACGAACACCGGGGAGCTGTTTTTT

J: TRBJ2-1
D: TRBD2
size: -
V: TRBV19
CDR3: CASSLEAGEGVRNEQFF
DNA: TGTGCCAGTAGTCTAGAAGCGGGAGAGGGGGTTAGGAATGAGCAGTTCTTC

J: TRBJ1-4
D: TRBD1
size: few
V: TRBV2
CDR3: CASSEAGGEEKLFF
DNA: TGTGCCAGCAGTGAGGCAGGGGGAGAGGAAAAACTGTTTTTT

J: TRBJ2-6
D: TRBD2
size: -
V: TRBV7-9
CDR3: CASSPRGGRRGANVLTF
DNA: TGTGCCAGCAGCCCCCGCGGGGGGCGTCGAGGGGCCAACGTCCTGACTTTC

J: TRBJ2-5
D: TRBD2
size: -
V: TRBV11-2
CDR3: CASSLGYVRAERDGGTQYF
DNA: TGTGCCAGCAGCTTAGGATACGTGCGGGCGGAGCGGGACGGAGGGACCCAGTACTTC